This TCR beta chain is drawn from a study of OX40 agonist ivuxolimab in advanced cancers. This clone was observed a handful of times. TCRdb's table, derived via immunoSEQ multiplex PCR, lists solely in-frame clones and lacks some. The table shows around 72,000 clones, with approximately 92% occurring only once. With 1 base removed from V and 6 bases from J, the gap between germline ends came to 8 bases. This CDR3 has 13 residues. The V gene's germline CDR1 is LNHDA and CDR2 SQIVND (reference sequence). The input for sequencing was CD4+ or CD8+ T cells sorted from blood, taken in a trial of the OX40 agonist ivuxolimab. The rearrangement uses TRBV19 and TRBJ2-3; D uncertain. This clonotype was sampled from an adult with an advanced solid tumor such as melanoma, head and neck, liver or kidney cancer. The CDR3 DNA reads as TGTGCCAGTAGTATAGGTAGGGCGGATACGCAGTATTTT. Residues: CASSIGRADTQYF.